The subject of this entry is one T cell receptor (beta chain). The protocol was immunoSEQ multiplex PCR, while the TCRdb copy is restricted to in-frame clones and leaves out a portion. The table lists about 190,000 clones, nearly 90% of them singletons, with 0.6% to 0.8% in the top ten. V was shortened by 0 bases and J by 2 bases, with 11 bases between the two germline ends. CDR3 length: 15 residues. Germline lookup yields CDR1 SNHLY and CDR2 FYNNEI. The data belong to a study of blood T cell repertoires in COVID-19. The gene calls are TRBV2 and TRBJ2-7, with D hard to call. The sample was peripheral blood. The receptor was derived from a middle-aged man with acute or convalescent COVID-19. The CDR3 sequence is CASSEAGPLTYEQYF. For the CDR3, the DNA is TGTGCCAGCAGTGAAGCGGGCCCGTTAACCTACGAGCAGTACTTC.